Following are 6 T cell receptor beta chains from one sample sequenced in a study of blood T cell repertoires in COVID-19. Repertoires were generated with immunoSEQ multiplex PCR, while TCRdb's copy carries only in-frame clones and drops some. The table includes 35,000 to 45,000 clones, around nine tenths detected once. Sequences were obtained from peripheral blood. These receptors were obtained from a man aged 45-65 years with COVID-19, enrolled during active disease.

This chain links TRBV6-5 with TRBJ1-1; D not certain. This CDR3 has 12 amino acids. V was pared by 2 bases and J by 11 bases, with 12 bases between. Germline loops: CDR1 MNHEY, CDR2 SVGAGI. CDR3 sequence (DNA): TGTGCCAGCAGTTACAACGGGGAGTGGGCTTTCTTT. Translated: CASSYNGEWAFF.

The chain couples TRBV7-2 to TRBJ2-3; 9 bases map to TRBD2. CDR1 SGHTA and CDR2 FQGNSA come from the germline V gene. The CDR3 has 14 amino acids. Trimming took 5 bases from V and 4 from J; bases not matched to a gene: 4. The CDR3: CASSGSGGADTQYF. In DNA form, the CDR3 reads TGTGCCAGCAGCGGTAGCGGGGGAGCAGATACGCAGTATTTT.

The chain uses TRBV7-9 and TRBJ2-1; no clear D gene. The CDR3 loop spans 11 amino acids. Between the trimmed V and J ends, which lost 1 base and 11 bases, there was a span of 6 bases. Germline V gene sequence: CDR1 SEHNR, CDR2 FQNEAQ (reference sequence). Here the CDR3 DNA reads TGTGCCAGCAGCTTAGGCGAGAAGCAGTTCTTC. Encoded protein: CASSLGEKQFF.

This chain uses TRBV6-2 or TRBV6-3 with TRBJ1-1, with D tentatively TRBD1 (5 bases). Per the germline V gene, CDR1 is MNHEY and CDR2 is SVGEGT. This CDR3 contains 14 residues. V was trimmed by 2 bases and J by 4 bases, leaving 11 bases between them. The CDR3 region is CASSYEQASTEAFF. The CDR3 bases are TGTGCCAGCAGTTACGAACAGGCAAGCACTGAAGCTTTCTTT.

V gene TRBV25-1 combines with J gene TRBJ1-6, with 9 bases lining up with TRBD1. The germline V gene encodes CDR1 MGHDK and CDR2 SYGVNS. The CDR3 spans 15 residues. Germline trimming cut 7 bases from V and 7 bases from J; bases unmatched to any gene: 8. The CDR3 DNA is TGTGCCAGCACATTACAGGGGGCTGGAAATTCACCCCTCCACTTT. Residues: CASTLQGAGNSPLHF.

This chain links TRBV9 with TRBJ2-3, with TRBD1 matching 11 bases. Trimming took 4 bases from V and 5 from J; bases not matched to a gene: 9. The length of the CDR3 is 16 residues. Germline-derived CDR1 and CDR2 are SGDLS and YYNGEE. DNA of the CDR3: TGTGCCAGCAGCCTCCGGGACAGGGGGTTGATAGATACGCAGTATTTT. Translation gives CASSLRDRGLIDTQYF.